The 30 T cell receptor beta chains listed next were all sequenced from one sample in a study of T cells after yellow fever vaccination. TCRdb reprocessed the 5' RACE reads via MiXCR and lists one record per CDR3 protein. This sample yields approximately 550,000 distinct CDR3 sequences, of which roughly 13% are seen a single time; 11% to 15% belongs to the top ten. This specimen was PBMCs, taken on the day of the yellow fever booster vaccination. The receptors come from a man aged 25 to 45 who received the YFV17D yellow fever vaccine.

The J gene is TRBJ2-3, the V gene TRBV12-3 or TRBV12-4, with D tentatively TRBD1 (6 bases). The CDR3 sequence is 13 residues long. V was clipped by 5 bases and J by 6 bases, with 12 bases between them. CDR3 amino acids: CASSRGYSDTQYF. In DNA form, the CDR3 reads TGTGCCAGCAGTAGGGGGTATTCCGATACGCAGTATTTT.

This clonotype was seen a few times. The CDR3 DNA is TGCGCCAGCAGCTTGCCTGCCCTGGGGGAGCAGTACTTC. It translates to CASSLPALGEQYF. The chain employs TRBV5-1 and TRBJ2-7; D ambiguous. Trimming took 1 base from V and 7 from J, leaving 12 bases between them. The CDR3 contains 13 residues. Germline lookup yields CDR1 SGHRS and CDR2 YFSETQ.

In its sample, this clonotype was seen a few times. The chain combines TRBV21-1 with TRBJ2-1; the D segment call TRBD1 is taken from the table without a DNA check. TRBV21-1 is tagged as a pseudogene. The CDR3 is made up of 15 amino acids. The CDR3 nucleotides are TGTGCCAGCAGCAAAGGGACAGGGACCTACAATGAGCAGTTCTTC. Its translation is CASSKGTGTYNEQFF.

A single count supports this clonotype. V and J are TRBV12-3 or TRBV12-4 and TRBJ1-1; possible D gene TRBD1, 6 bases. The V end was cut by 4 bases, the J end by 9 bases, with 15 bases between. The CDR3 contains 13 residues. CDR3 nucleotides: TGTGCCAGCAGTTCTACAGGGTCCGGGAAAGCTTTCTTT. It yields the protein CASSSTGSGKAFF.

This clonotype was seen only a few times. This sequence joins TRBV4-3 and TRBJ1-3; D gene unclear. This CDR3 is 15 amino acids long. Looked up from germline, CDR1 is LGHNA and CDR2 is YSLEER. The V and J ends lost 0 bases and 0 bases respectively, with 6 bases between them. The CDR3 here is CASSQDSYSGNTIYF. DNA of the CDR3: TGCGCCAGCAGCCAAGATAGCTACTCTGGAAACACCATATATTTT.

This clonotype was counted only a few times. The rearrangement links TRBV9 to TRBJ1-2; TRBD1 matches 9 bases. Germline loops: CDR1 SGDLS, CDR2 YYNGEE. CDR3 length equals 13 residues. J was trimmed by 6 bases and V by 4 bases; bases with no gene match: 4. The DNA of the CDR3 is TGTGCCAGCAGCTCCTGGGACAGGGATGGCTACACCTTC. It encodes CASSSWDRDGYTF.

This clonotype was seen a handful of times. The chain carries TRBV3-2 and TRBJ2-7; the listed D gene, TRBD2, was not tested against the DNA. TRBV3-2 is deemed a pseudogene. CDR3 size: 17 residues. The CDR3 here is CASSPTTSGTSSYEQYF. CDR3 DNA sequence: TGTGCCAGCAGCCCCACGACTAGCGGGACGAGCTCCTACGAGCAGTACTTC.

The V gene is TRBV7-9, the J gene TRBJ1-1; D is uncertain. The CDR3 spans 17 residues. V dropped 2 bases and J dropped 11 bases, with 27 bases sitting between them. Germline CDR1 SEHNR, CDR2 FQNEAQ (reference sequence). CDR3 sequence reads: CASSLTESDFSRLEAFF. Here the CDR3 DNA reads TGTGCCAGCAGCTTAACAGAGAGTGACTTCAGCCGTCTGGAGGCTTTCTTT.

This chain uses TRBV18 with TRBJ2-7; D is uncertain. The germline V gene has CDR1 KGHSH and CDR2 LQKENI. CDR3 length: 12 amino acids. Trimming left V 2 bases short and J 7 bases short, with 9 bases between. The CDR3 spells CASSPKMGEQYF. CDR3 sequence (DNA): TGTGCCAGCTCACCAAAAATGGGGGAGCAGTACTTC.

The gene calls are TRBV18 and TRBJ2-5; 9 bases agree with TRBD2. V lost 4 bases to trimming and J lost 0 bases; unmatched junction nucleotides: 3. CDR3 length equals 15 residues. Per germline, CDR1 KGHSH and CDR2 LQKENI. CDR3 sequence (DNA): TGTGCCAGCTCACGACTAGCGGACCACCAAGAGACCCAGTACTTC. Translating it yields CASSRLADHQETQYF.

The V and J genes are TRBV3-1 and TRBJ2-2, with TRBD2 as a possible D gene (6 bases). CDR3 length equals 16 residues. Trimming removed 0 bases from V and 6 bases from J, with 14 bases in between. CDR1 LGHDT and CDR2 YNNKEL come from the germline V gene (reference sequence). The CDR3: CASSQETGVGAGELFF. The CDR3 DNA is TGTGCCAGCAGCCAAGAGACGGGGGTCGGAGCCGGGGAGCTGTTTTTT.

V usage is TRBV7-2 and J usage is TRBJ2-7, with D uncertain. The CDR3 is 17 residues long. Germline V gene data show CDR1 as SGHTA and CDR2 as FQGNSA. The V end lost 1 base, the J end lost 0 bases, and 16 bases lay between the germline ends. CDR3 coding DNA: TGTGCCAGCAGCTTAGGACAAACGAGACTTAGCTCCTACGAGCAGTACTTC. It translates to CASSLGQTRLSSYEQYF.

The table lists this clonotype with a count of one. The chain has TRBV6-5 and TRBJ2-5, with 8 bases aligning to TRBD2. The V segment lost 5 bases and the J segment 9 bases; nucleotides outside the gene matches: 5. CDR1 is MNHEY and CDR2 is SVGAGI in the germline V gene. CDR3 length: 12 residues. The DNA for the CDR3 is TGTGCCAGCAGTCGCTCGGGGGGGGCCCAGTACTTC. It yields the protein CASSRSGGAQYF.

As to this clonotype: Its ends do not fully match the called genes, so a read error is possible. The V and J genes are TRBV13 and TRBJ2-7, with D possibly called TRBD1 or TRBD2 (5 bases each). CDR3 length: 14 residues. Per germline, CDR1 PRHDT and CDR2 FYEKMQ (reference sequence). CDR3 nucleotide sequence: TGTGTCAGCAGCTCCGCCGGGACCACCTACGAGCAGTACTTC. Translated: CVSSSAGTTYEQYF.

This clonotype appeared many times. The chain links TRBV6-5 to TRBJ2-5; D uncertain. Trimming took off 3 bases at V and 1 base at J, with 9 bases between the two ends. Germline V lookup: CDR1 MNHEY, CDR2 SVGAGI. The CDR3 has 14 residues. The CDR3 nucleotides are TGTGCCAGCAGTTATGTGGGTAGCCAAGAGACCCAGTACTTC. The encoded protein is CASSYVGSQETQYF.

The CDR3 DNA follows: TGTGCCAGCAGTCTTAGGCGGAGCTCCTACAATGAGCAGTTCTTC. As protein: CASSLRRSSYNEQFF. V and J are TRBV6-2 or TRBV6-3 and TRBJ2-1; D is uncertain. V shed 5 bases and J shed 0 bases, with 11 bases lying between them. Looked up from germline, CDR1 is MNHEY and CDR2 is SVGEGT. The CDR3 runs to 15 residues.

In this sample, this clonotype turned up many times. V is TRBV27 and J is TRBJ2-1, with D uncertain. The length of the CDR3 is 12 residues. Trimming took 8 bases from V and 4 from J, leaving 9 bases between them. CDR1 and CDR2 from the germline V gene are MNHEY and SMNVEV (reference sequence). The chain's CDR3 is CASVDFYNEQFF. Written as DNA, the CDR3 is TGTGCCAGCGTAGACTTTTACAATGAGCAGTTCTTC.

There are a few counts of this clonotype. The J gene is TRBJ2-7, the V gene TRBV7-9, with 12 bases lining up with TRBD2. The germline V gene encodes CDR1 SEHNR and CDR2 FQNEAQ (reference sequence). The trim removed 1 base at V and 4 bases at J, leaving 8 bases unmatched. This CDR3 contains 17 residues. The chain's CDR3 is CASSLGLAGVWDYEQYF. The CDR3 bases are TGTGCCAGCAGCTTAGGACTAGCGGGAGTTTGGGATTACGAGCAGTACTTC.

The chain uses TRBV20-1 and TRBJ2-3, with TRBD2 matching over 11 bases. V was clipped by 0 bases and J by 10 bases; unmatched bases: 6. Germline values: CDR1 DFQATT, CDR2 SNEGSKA (reference sequence). The CDR3 covers 14 residues. DNA for the CDR3: TGCAGTGCTAGAGAACGACTAGCGGGAAATGCGCAGTATTTT. This encodes CSARERLAGNAQYF.

This chain uses TRBV5-1 with TRBJ2-5; 9 bases are a match to TRBD2. After removal of 8 bases from V and 5 bases from J, the junction contained 4 bases not matched to a gene. CDR3 size: 12 residues. CDR1 is SGHRS and CDR2 is YFSETQ in the germline V gene. CDR3 in amino acids: CASNSGSETQYF. The CDR3 DNA reads as TGCGCCAGTAATAGCGGGAGTGAGACCCAGTACTTC. Full variable domain (remainder filled in from reference TRBV5-1 and TRBJ2-5): KAGVTQTPRYLIKTRGQQVTLSCSPISGHRSVSWYQQTPGQGLQFLFEYFSETQRNKGNFPGRFSGRQFSNSRSEMNVSTLELGDSALYLCASNSGSETQYFGPGTRLLVL.

This chain joins TRBV4-3 and TRBJ2-1; D gene ambiguous. The CDR3 totals 13 residues. The germline V gene encodes CDR1 LGHNA and CDR2 YSLEER. Trimming pared 4 bases from V and 4 bases from J, leaving 8 bases between. The CDR3 loop reads CASSRHGYNEQFF. The CDR3 coding sequence is TGCGCCAGCAGCCGCCACGGATACAATGAGCAGTTCTTC.

The chain joins TRBV28 to TRBJ2-1; D is unclear. Germline assignment: CDR1 MDHEN and CDR2 SYDVKM. V was pared by 6 bases and J by 4 bases, with 10 bases between. The CDR3 is 13 residues long. Here the CDR3 DNA reads TGTGCCAGCAGCCCGGTGGAGTACAATGAGCAGTTCTTC. This codes for CASSPVEYNEQFF.

The chain is built from TRBV7-8 and TRBJ1-1; TRBD1 matches at 7 bases. This CDR3 has 14 residues. In germline, CDR1 is SGHVS, CDR2 FQNEAQ. V was clipped by 3 bases and J by 8 bases; unmatched bases: 9. The CDR3 region has the DNA TGTGCCAGCAGCTTCCCGGGACAGACGAGAGAAGCTTTCTTT. It codes for CASSFPGQTREAFF.

The chain employs TRBV20-1 and TRBJ1-2, with a tentative D call TRBD1 (6 bases). Germline V gene data show CDR1 as DFQATT and CDR2 as SNEGSKA (reference sequence). The CDR3 covers 14 residues. Between the trimmed V and J ends, which lost 1 base and 8 bases, there was a span of 17 bases. This CDR3 is CSARGSLGAGGYTF. In DNA form, the CDR3 reads TGCAGTGCTAGAGGTTCTTTGGGGGCTGGCGGCTACACCTTC.

The chain joins TRBV12-3 or TRBV12-4 to TRBJ2-5; TRBD2 aligns across 7 bases. The J segment lost 1 base and the V segment lost 6 bases, leaving 5 bases of the junction unmatched. CDR3 size: 14 residues. CDR3 coding DNA: TGTGCCAGCAGCCGGGAGGCACTCCAAGAGACCCAGTACTTC. This gives the protein CASSREALQETQYF.

At least ten counts were recorded for this clonotype. V gene TRBV20-1 combines with J gene TRBJ2-1; D is uncertain. The V gene lost 3 bases and the J gene lost 8 bases, with 8 bases spanning the gap. The V gene's germline CDR1 is DFQATT and CDR2 SNEGSKA (reference sequence). This CDR3 spans 11 amino acids. CDR3 loop: CSASSRDEQFF. CDR3 bases: TGCAGTGCTAGCTCCAGAGATGAGCAGTTCTTC.

This rearrangement joins TRBV7-2 to TRBJ1-2; unclear D gene. The V end was cut by 5 bases, the J end by 4 bases, with 11 bases between. The CDR3 runs to 13 residues. Germline V gene data show CDR1 as SGHTA and CDR2 as FQGNSA. The CDR3 loop reads CASSLGHGYGYTF. CDR3 in DNA: TGTGCCAGCAGCCTTGGTCATGGCTATGGCTACACCTTC.

In nucleotides, the CDR3 is TGCAGTGCCGACATGGCGGGATCTCCGAACACTGAAGCTTTCTTT. Protein sequence: CSADMAGSPNTEAFF. The chain combines TRBV20-1 with TRBJ1-1; D remains unclear. Germline V gene sequence: CDR1 DFQATT, CDR2 SNEGSKA (reference sequence). The CDR3 sequence is 15 residues long. V lost 6 bases, J lost 1 base, and 18 bases lay in between.

The chain couples TRBV20-1 to TRBJ2-3; D is unclear. The CDR3 is 14 amino acids. Germline lookup yields CDR1 DFQATT and CDR2 SNEGSKA (reference sequence). V was clipped by 3 bases and J by 0 bases, with 10 bases between them. The CDR3 sequence is CSASYTSSTDTQYF. The CDR3 DNA reads as TGCAGTGCTAGTTACACGTCTAGCACAGATACGCAGTATTTT.

This clonotype was seen more than once but under ten times. This chain links TRBV5-4 with TRBJ2-4; D is perhaps TRBD1 (6 bases). Germline V gene sequence: CDR1 SGHNT, CDR2 YYREEE (reference sequence). The CDR3 contains 13 residues. V shed 0 bases and J shed 15 bases, with 16 bases lying between them. Here the CDR3 DNA reads TGTGCCAGCAGCTTGGACAGGGACGCCGTAAGGTACTTC. Residues: CASSLDRDAVRYF.